Listed below are T cell receptor beta chains from one sample, sequenced in a study of blood T cell repertoires in COVID-19. Libraries were prepared by immunoSEQ multiplex PCR; TCRdb keeps only in-frame clonotypes and omits some of them. The table records 300,000 to 450,000 clones, approximately 90% of them present only once. The sequenced sample was PBMCs or T cells enriched from blood (not recorded which). Receptors were obtained from a woman between 18 and 29 years old who had recovered from COVID-19. The CDR3 runs from the conserved cysteine through the conserved F or W. Each record gives: CDR3 protein, CDR3 DNA, clone size, D gene, CDR3 length, J gene, V gene. D genes are given only for firm matches. The listing skips clone size in some rows; elsewhere it reads once, few, many or a size class.

CASSLRSGGFENIQYF | TGTGCCAGCAGTCTTCGCTCTGGGGGGTTTGAAAACATTCAGTACTTC | - | - | 16 | TRBJ2-4 | TRBV27
CASSYYTGGGDDEQYF | TGTGCCAGCAGTTACTACACTGGGGGCGGAGACGACGAGCAGTACTTC | - | - | 16 | TRBJ2-7 | TRBV6-5
CASSSGLNNEKLFF | TGTGCCAGCAGCTCCGGACTGAATAATGAAAAACTGTTTTTT | - | - | 14 | TRBJ1-4 | TRBV7-9
CASRGTQETQYF | TGTGCCAGCAGGGGGACACAAGAGACCCAGTACTTC | - | - | 12 | TRBJ2-5 | TRBV2
CASSQPQGRYTGELFF | TGTGCCAGCAGCCAACCTCAGGGGCGCTACACCGGGGAGCTGTTTTTT | - | - | 16 | TRBJ2-2 | TRBV4-2
CASSGTGLAFNEQFF | TGTGCCAGCAGCGGCACGGGACTCGCCTTCAATGAGCAGTTCTTC | few | - | 15 | TRBJ2-1 | TRBV9
CASSTGDSNTGELFF | TGCGCCAGCAGTACAGGGGACTCGAACACCGGGGAGCTGTTTTTT | - | - | 15 | TRBJ2-2 | TRBV10-1
CASSPIAGTDTQYF | TGCGCCAGCAGCCCGATAGCCGGCACAGATACGCAGTATTTT | - | - | 14 | TRBJ2-3 | TRBV5-1
CASSSLPLAGSAYEQYF | TGTGCCAGTAGTTCGCTCCCCTTAGCGGGGTCTGCCTACGAGCAGTACTTC | - | TRBD2 | 17 | TRBJ2-7 | TRBV19
CASSSGLAEQFF | TGTGCCAGCAGCTCGGGACTAGCGGAGCAGTTCTTC | - | TRBD2 | 12 | TRBJ2-1 | TRBV9
CASHDRASSPLHF | TGTGCCAGCCATGACAGGGCTAGTTCACCCCTCCACTTT | once | TRBD1 | 13 | TRBJ1-6 | TRBV28
CASSFYGTGDGYTF | TGTGCCAGCAGCTTTTACGGGACAGGGGATGGCTACACCTTC | once | TRBD1 | 14 | TRBJ1-2 | TRBV7-9
CATSRDLGTLTEAFF | TGTGCCACCAGCAGAGATCTTGGGACACTCACTGAAGCTTTCTTT | once | - | 15 | TRBJ1-1 | TRBV15
CASSTTGASTDTQYF | TGTGCCAGCAGCACGACAGGGGCGAGCACAGATACGCAGTATTTT | - | TRBD1 | 15 | TRBJ2-3 | TRBV4-2
CAGSPPAGTEAFF | TGTGCCGGCTCACCGCCTGCGGGGACTGAAGCTTTCTTT | - | - | 13 | TRBJ1-1 | TRBV18
CAISEYEHPGGAEAFF | TGTGCCATCAGTGAGTATGAACACCCCGGGGGGGCTGAAGCTTTCTTT | - | - | 16 | TRBJ1-1 | TRBV10-3
CASSLGGYMKGAGYGYTF | TGTGCCAGCAGCTTGGGAGGATATATGAAGGGGGCCGGCTATGGCTACACCTTC | - | TRBD1 | 18 | TRBJ1-2 | TRBV5-8
CASSQETGHSNQPQHF | TGCGCCAGCAGCCAAGAAACGGGTCATAGCAATCAGCCCCAGCATTTT | - | - | 16 | TRBJ1-5 | TRBV4-3
CASSLEWGPSYEQYF | TGTGCCAGCAGCTTAGAATGGGGGCCTTCCTACGAGCAGTACTTC | - | - | 15 | TRBJ2-7 | TRBV7-2
CASSGDTEAFF | TGTGCCAGCAGCGGAGACACTGAAGCTTTCTTT | - | - | 11 | TRBJ1-1 | TRBV3-1/TRBV3-2
CASSPGQVATGELFF | TGTGCCAGCTCACCAGGTCAGGTTGCCACCGGGGAGCTGTTTTTT | - | - | 15 | TRBJ2-2 | TRBV18
CASREGSGYTF | TGTGCCAGCAGGGAGGGTTCTGGCTACACCTTC | - | - | 11 | TRBJ1-2 | TRBV6-1
CAWSIRGVGTDTQYF | TGTGCCTGGAGTATCCGGGGGGTCGGCACAGATACGCAGTATTTT | - | TRBD2 | 15 | TRBJ2-3 | TRBV30
CSPWTGPNEQFF | TGCAGCCCGTGGACAGGGCCCAATGAGCAGTTCTTC | - | TRBD1 | 12 | TRBJ2-1 | TRBV29-1
CASSPVAVSYEQYF | TGTGCCAGTAGTCCTGTGGCGGTCTCCTACGAGCAGTACTTC | once | - | 14 | TRBJ2-7 | TRBV19
CASSRSGGTVEQYF | TGTGCCAGCTCTCGATCCGGCGGAACGGTCGAGCAGTACTTC | - | - | 14 | TRBJ2-7 | TRBV18
CASSLRRHNSGNTIYF | TGTGCCAGCAGCTTACGTAGACACAACTCTGGAAACACCATATATTTT | - | - | 16 | TRBJ1-3 | TRBV11-2
CASSLGGPGLSYEQYF | TGTGCCAGCAGCTTAGGGGGGCCCGGACTGAGCTACGAGCAGTACTTC | - | - | 16 | TRBJ2-7 | TRBV11-2
CASSYEVDTEAFF | TGTGCCAGCAGTTACGAGGTTGACACTGAAGCTTTCTTT | - | - | 13 | TRBJ1-1 | TRBV6-5
CASGRHVTEAFF | TGTGCCAGCGGAAGACATGTCACTGAAGCTTTCTTT | - | - | 12 | TRBJ1-1 | TRBV25-1
CASSVGQGGYGYTF | TGTGCCAGCAGCGTTGGACAGGGAGGATATGGCTACACCTTC | - | TRBD1 | 14 | TRBJ1-2 | TRBV9
CASSLEPGTHYGYTF | TGCGCCAGCAGCTTGGAACCGGGAACGCACTATGGCTACACCTTC | - | - | 15 | TRBJ1-2 | TRBV5-1
CASSLEDGEQETQYF | TGCGCCAGCAGCCTGGAAGACGGGGAGCAAGAGACCCAGTACTTC | - | - | 15 | TRBJ2-5 | TRBV5-1
CASSRTGRDGYTF | TGTGCCAGTAGTAGGACAGGGCGCGATGGCTACACCTTC | few | TRBD1 | 13 | TRBJ1-2 | TRBV19
CASTNGGAPNNEKLFF | TGTGCCAGTACTAATGGGGGGGCCCCAAACAATGAAAAACTGTTTTTT | - | - | 16 | TRBJ1-4 | TRBV19
CASSQVHELSGANVLTF | TGCGCCAGCAGCCAAGTCCACGAACTCTCTGGGGCCAACGTCCTGACTTTC | - | - | 17 | TRBJ2-6 | TRBV4-3
CASSQGTSSSGTGELFF | - | - | - | 17 | TRBJ2-2 | TRBV4-3
CASSLDGLYGYTF | TGCGCCAGCAGCCTGGACGGACTCTATGGCTACACCTTC | - | - | 13 | TRBJ1-2 | TRBV5-1
CASSGGAEETQYF | TGCGCCAGTAGCGGGGGGGCCGAAGAGACCCAGTACTTC | - | TRBD2 | 13 | TRBJ2-5 | TRBV5-1
CASSVEGAQETQYF | TGTGCCAGCAGCGTTGAGGGGGCCCAAGAGACCCAGTACTTC | - | TRBD1 | 14 | TRBJ2-5 | TRBV9